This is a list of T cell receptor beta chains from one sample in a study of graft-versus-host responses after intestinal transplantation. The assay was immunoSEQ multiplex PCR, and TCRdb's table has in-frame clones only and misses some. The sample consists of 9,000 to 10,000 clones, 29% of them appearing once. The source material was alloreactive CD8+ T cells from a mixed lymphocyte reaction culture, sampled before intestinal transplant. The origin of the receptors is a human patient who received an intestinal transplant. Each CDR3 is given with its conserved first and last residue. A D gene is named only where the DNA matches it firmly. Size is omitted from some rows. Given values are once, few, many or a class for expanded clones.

CDR3 DNA: TGTGCCAGTAGTATGTCATGGTTCGGGGACACTGAAGCTTTCTTT
CDR3 protein: CASSMSWFGDTEAFF
J gene: TRBJ1-1
D gene: NA
V gene: TRBV19
clone size: NA

CDR3 DNA: TGTGCCAGCAGCTTGGGGGCCCAAGAGACCCAGTACTTC
CDR3 protein: CASSLGAQETQYF
J gene: TRBJ2-5
D gene: NA
V gene: TRBV5-6
clone size: NA

CDR3 DNA: TGTGCCAGCAGCGATGGTATATCGGGCACTGAAGCTTTCTTT
CDR3 protein: CASSDGISGTEAFF
J gene: TRBJ1-1
D gene: NA
V gene: TRBV6-1
clone size: NA

CDR3 DNA: TGTGCCAGTAGTGCCAGTCGGAACACTGAAGCTTTCTTT
CDR3 protein: CASSASRNTEAFF
J gene: TRBJ1-1
D gene: NA
V gene: TRBV19
clone size: NA

CDR3 DNA: TGTGCCAGCAGTCCTAATAGCGGGGGCCTCTCCTACGAGCAGTACTTC
CDR3 protein: CASSPNSGGLSYEQYF
J gene: TRBJ2-7
D gene: TRBD2
V gene: TRBV2
clone size: medium-sized

CDR3 DNA: TGTGCCAGCAGCGTAGGGGTAGGGGCGGGGGTTCTAGGCAATGAGCAGTTCTTC
CDR3 protein: CASSVGVGAGVLGNEQFF
J gene: TRBJ2-1
D gene: TRBD2
V gene: TRBV9
clone size: few

CDR3 DNA: TGTGCCACCAGCACAACTAGTAGCGGGGGTTACACAGATACGCAGTATTTT
CDR3 protein: CATSTTSSGGYTDTQYF
J gene: TRBJ2-3
D gene: TRBD2
V gene: TRBV15
clone size: few

CDR3 DNA: TGTGCCAGCAGCAACGACAGTCAGAAAGAGACCCAGTACTTC
CDR3 protein: CASSNDSQKETQYF
J gene: TRBJ2-5
D gene: NA
V gene: TRBV7-9
clone size: medium-sized

CDR3 DNA: TGCGCCAGCATCCACAGTAGCGGGGGCCTTCGGACTTCTCTCGATGAGCAGTTCTTC
CDR3 protein: CASIHSSGGLRTSLDEQFF
J gene: TRBJ2-1
D gene: TRBD2
V gene: TRBV10-1
clone size: NA

CDR3 DNA: TGTGCCAGCAGTGACTATACCGACAGGGGACAGGACTTC
CDR3 protein: CASSDYTDRGQDF
J gene: TRBJ2-4
D gene: TRBD1
V gene: TRBV2
clone size: medium-sized

CDR3 DNA: TGTGCCAGCAGCTTAGTGTCGACAGATACGCAGTATTTT
CDR3 protein: CASSLVSTDTQYF
J gene: TRBJ2-3
D gene: NA
V gene: TRBV7-3
clone size: few

CDR3 DNA: TGTGCCAGCAGCGACAACAGGGGCGCCTACGAGCAGTACTTC
CDR3 protein: CASSDNRGAYEQYF
J gene: TRBJ2-7
D gene: TRBD1
V gene: TRBV27
clone size: NA

CDR3 DNA: TGTGCCAGCAGCTTACTGGCGGGGGCTGGGGAGCTGTTTTTT
CDR3 protein: CASSLLAGAGELFF
J gene: TRBJ2-2
D gene: NA
V gene: TRBV7-3
clone size: medium-sized

CDR3 DNA: TGTGCCAGCAGCGCTAGTGGTGGCTACACCTTC
CDR3 protein: CASSASGGYTF
J gene: TRBJ1-2
D gene: NA
V gene: TRBV9
clone size: NA

CDR3 DNA: TGCGCCAGCAGCCAAGTCTCCTGGGGGCTAGCGGTAGATACGCAGTATTTT
CDR3 protein: CASSQVSWGLAVDTQYF
J gene: TRBJ2-3
D gene: NA
V gene: TRBV4-1
clone size: few

CDR3 DNA: TGTGCCAGCAGTTTCGCTTCCGGGGATGGCTACACCTTC
CDR3 protein: CASSFASGDGYTF
J gene: TRBJ1-2
D gene: NA
V gene: TRBV27
clone size: NA

CDR3 DNA: TGTGCCAGCAGCTTCGGACTAGCGGGGGGCGAGCAGTACTTC
CDR3 protein: CASSFGLAGGEQYF
J gene: TRBJ2-7
D gene: TRBD2
V gene: TRBV7-8
clone size: NA

CDR3 DNA: TGTGCCAGCAGCTTCTATGTGAGGGGGAACCCAGATACGCAGTATTTT
CDR3 protein: CASSFYVRGNPDTQYF
J gene: TRBJ2-3
D gene: NA
V gene: TRBV7-6
clone size: NA

CDR3 DNA: TGTGCCAGCAGCCTAGGCAGGGTGGAAGCTTTCTTT
CDR3 protein: CASSLGRVEAFF
J gene: TRBJ1-1
D gene: NA
V gene: TRBV11-2
clone size: NA

CDR3 DNA: TGTGCCAGCAGCTTAGGCCGGGATAGCGGAGCTCAAGAGACCCAGTACTTC
CDR3 protein: CASSLGRDSGAQETQYF
J gene: TRBJ2-5
D gene: NA
V gene: TRBV13
clone size: NA

CDR3 DNA: TGTGCCAGCAGCCTAGCGGGGGGGCCTGATGAGCAGTTCTTC
CDR3 protein: CASSLAGGPDEQFF
J gene: TRBJ2-1
D gene: TRBD2
V gene: TRBV6-1
clone size: few

CDR3 DNA: TGTGCCAGCAGTGGTCGGACAGGGTTGGAGCCTGAAGCTTTCTTT
CDR3 protein: CASSGRTGLEPEAFF
J gene: TRBJ1-1
D gene: TRBD1
V gene: TRBV2
clone size: NA

CDR3 DNA: TGCAGCGCCCGGGGACAGTCCGCGAACACCGGGGAGCTGTTTTTT
CDR3 protein: CSARGQSANTGELFF
J gene: TRBJ2-2
D gene: TRBD1
V gene: TRBV29-1
clone size: medium-sized

CDR3 DNA: TGTGCCAGCAGCCTCCTGGGACACACGTATGACGATGAGCAGTTCTTC
CDR3 protein: CASSLLGHTYDDEQFF
J gene: TRBJ2-1
D gene: NA
V gene: TRBV13
clone size: NA

CDR3 DNA: TGTGCCAGCGGGCAGGGTTGGGATGAGCAGTTCTTC
CDR3 protein: CASGQGWDEQFF
J gene: TRBJ2-1
D gene: NA
V gene: TRBV7-8
clone size: NA

CDR3 DNA: TGTGCCAGCAGCTCCGGGACTAGTCCCCACGAGCAGTACTTC
CDR3 protein: CASSSGTSPHEQYF
J gene: TRBJ2-7
D gene: TRBD2
V gene: TRBV11-2
clone size: NA

CDR3 DNA: TGTGCCAGCAGCTCGTCGAGTTCACCCCTCCACTTT
CDR3 protein: CASSSSSSPLHF
J gene: TRBJ1-6
D gene: NA
V gene: TRBV11-2
clone size: NA

CDR3 DNA: TGCGCCAGCAGCCCCCTGTATAACCCGGGAGGCTACACCTTC
CDR3 protein: CASSPLYNPGGYTF
J gene: TRBJ1-2
D gene: NA
V gene: TRBV4-1
clone size: NA

CDR3 DNA: TGTGCCAGCAGTTACGTCAGGGCGGACACCGGGGAGCTGTTTTTT
CDR3 protein: CASSYVRADTGELFF
J gene: TRBJ2-2
D gene: NA
V gene: TRBV6-5
clone size: NA

CDR3 DNA: TGTGCCAGCAGTTCTACAGGGATGAACACTGAAGCTTTCTTT
CDR3 protein: CASSSTGMNTEAFF
J gene: TRBJ1-1
D gene: NA
V gene: TRBV27
clone size: few

CDR3 DNA: TGTGCCAGCAGCTTAGGGGACACCTACACCTTC
CDR3 protein: CASSLGDTYTF
J gene: TRBJ1-2
D gene: NA
V gene: TRBV7-9
clone size: medium-sized

CDR3 DNA: TGTGCCATCAGTGAGTCGACGAGAGCGGAGGACAAAAACATTCAGTACTTC
CDR3 protein: CAISESTRAEDKNIQYF
J gene: TRBJ2-4
D gene: NA
V gene: TRBV10-3
clone size: few

CDR3 DNA: TGTGCCAGCAGCCAGACAGTCCTAGCCAAAAACATTCAGTACTTC
CDR3 protein: CASSQTVLAKNIQYF
J gene: TRBJ2-4
D gene: NA
V gene: TRBV11-2
clone size: few

CDR3 DNA: TGTGCCAGCAGCGAGGGACAGGGTATCACTGAAGCTTTCTTT
CDR3 protein: CASSEGQGITEAFF
J gene: TRBJ1-1
D gene: TRBD1
V gene: TRBV5-6
clone size: medium-sized

CDR3 DNA: TGTGCCAGCGGGGGGGCAGCCCACTATGGCTACACCTTC
CDR3 protein: CASGGAAHYGYTF
J gene: TRBJ1-2
D gene: NA
V gene: TRBV6-4
clone size: NA

CDR3 DNA: TGTGCCAGCAGTTACGGAGGGGGCGCGGACTATGGCTACACCTTC
CDR3 protein: CASSYGGGADYGYTF
J gene: TRBJ1-2
D gene: TRBD1
V gene: TRBV6-5
clone size: few

CDR3 DNA: TGTGCCAGCAGGGGGCAAAATGAGCAGTTCTTC
CDR3 protein: CASRGQNEQFF
J gene: TRBJ2-1
D gene: NA
V gene: TRBV7-9
clone size: NA

CDR3 DNA: TGTGCCAGCAGCCAAAAACAGGGGTTTGCTGAAGCTTTCTTT
CDR3 protein: CASSQKQGFAEAFF
J gene: TRBJ1-1
D gene: TRBD1
V gene: TRBV6-5
clone size: NA

CDR3 DNA: TGTGCCAGCCGAACCGGGACAGGGCTCCATGAGCAGTTCTTC
CDR3 protein: CASRTGTGLHEQFF
J gene: TRBJ2-1
D gene: TRBD1
V gene: TRBV6-5
clone size: medium-sized

CDR3 DNA: TGTGCCAGCAGTTACGACGAGGATGATGCTTTCTTT
CDR3 protein: CASSYDEDDAFF
J gene: TRBJ1-1
D gene: NA
V gene: TRBV6-5
clone size: NA

CDR3 DNA: TGTGCCAGCAGCTTAACTGGCAGCGGAGAGACCCAGTACTTC
CDR3 protein: CASSLTGSGETQYF
J gene: TRBJ2-5
D gene: NA
V gene: TRBV7-3
clone size: NA

CDR3 DNA: TGTGCCAGCAGCTTGGGGATAGCGGGGGCCTACAATGAGCAGTTCTTC
CDR3 protein: CASSLGIAGAYNEQFF
J gene: TRBJ2-1
D gene: TRBD2
V gene: TRBV5-4
clone size: few

CDR3 DNA: TGTGCCAGCAGTTACTCCCAGGTGGAGCCCCAGCATTTT
CDR3 protein: CASSYSQVEPQHF
J gene: TRBJ1-5
D gene: NA
V gene: TRBV6-5
clone size: medium-sized

CDR3 DNA: TGTGCCAGCAGTTACTCCGGCGAATCGGAGACAGATACGCAGTATTTT
CDR3 protein: CASSYSGESETDTQYF
J gene: TRBJ2-3
D gene: NA
V gene: TRBV6-5
clone size: NA

CDR3 DNA: TGTGCCAGCAGCTTAGGAGACTACGAGCAGTACTTC
CDR3 protein: CASSLGDYEQYF
J gene: TRBJ2-7
D gene: NA
V gene: TRBV7-9
clone size: few

CDR3 DNA: TGTGCCAGCAGCTTAAGTCGGGGGGGCTCCTACAATGAGCAGTTCTTC
CDR3 protein: CASSLSRGGSYNEQFF
J gene: TRBJ2-1
D gene: TRBD2
V gene: TRBV11-2
clone size: once

CDR3 DNA: TGTGCCAGCAGCTTACTGGGGGCGGGAGATACGCAGTATTTT
CDR3 protein: CASSLLGAGDTQYF
J gene: TRBJ2-3
D gene: NA
V gene: TRBV7-6
clone size: NA

CDR3 DNA: TGTGCCAGCAGTGAAGACGGGACTAGCTTCTACGAGCAGTACTTC
CDR3 protein: CASSEDGTSFYEQYF
J gene: TRBJ2-7
D gene: TRBD2
V gene: TRBV6-1
clone size: few

CDR3 DNA: TGTGCCAGCAGTTATTCAGGCACCGGGGAGCTGTTTTTT
CDR3 protein: CASSYSGTGELFF
J gene: TRBJ2-2
D gene: NA
V gene: TRBV6-1
clone size: few

CDR3 DNA: TGTGCCAGCAGCTTAGTGGGGGCCGGCCCCTCCCCGGGGTACGAGCAGTACTTC
CDR3 protein: CASSLVGAGPSPGYEQYF
J gene: TRBJ2-7
D gene: NA
V gene: TRBV7-9
clone size: medium-sized

CDR3 DNA: TGTGCCAGCTCCCCTCGGACTAGCGGGGGGGCCGGGATGCAGCAGTACTTC
CDR3 protein: CASSPRTSGGAGMQQYF
J gene: TRBJ2-7
D gene: TRBD2
V gene: TRBV2
clone size: medium-sized

CDR3 DNA: TGTGCCATCAGTGAGTCGAGACTAGCGGGGATCAATGAGCAGTTCTTC
CDR3 protein: CAISESRLAGINEQFF
J gene: TRBJ2-1
D gene: TRBD2
V gene: TRBV10-3
clone size: NA

CDR3 DNA: TGTGCCAGCAGCCTGGGTACTTTCCACTCCTACGAGCAGTACTTC
CDR3 protein: CASSLGTFHSYEQYF
J gene: TRBJ2-7
D gene: NA
V gene: TRBV5-4
clone size: NA

CDR3 DNA: TGTGCCAGCAGCTTAGCTGACAGGAACGAGCAGTACTTC
CDR3 protein: CASSLADRNEQYF
J gene: TRBJ2-7
D gene: NA
V gene: TRBV7-9
clone size: medium-sized

CDR3 DNA: TGTGCCAGCAGCCAAGACGGGGTAGTCAACTATGGCTACACCTTC
CDR3 protein: CASSQDGVVNYGYTF
J gene: TRBJ1-2
D gene: NA
V gene: TRBV5-4
clone size: NA

CDR3 DNA: TGTGCCAGTAGTATAGTTGGCGGGACCGGGGAGCTGTTTTTT
CDR3 protein: CASSIVGGTGELFF
J gene: TRBJ2-2
D gene: NA
V gene: TRBV19
clone size: NA

CDR3 DNA: TGTGCCAGTACCTACTCAGGCTCCCAGCCCCAGCATTTT
CDR3 protein: CASTYSGSQPQHF
J gene: TRBJ1-5
D gene: NA
V gene: TRBV19
clone size: NA